This T cell receptor beta chain appears in the sequencing data of a study of blood T cell repertoires in COVID-19. Study information: Sources were T cells, B-cell-depleted T cells, or PBMCs; the material itself was cDNA or gDNA.

Source study methods: Amplification from reference gene primers served as the basis for estimated nucleated cell counts. Assay used: immunoSEQ multiplex PCR; TCRdb lists only in-frame clones, some missing. V and J calls and clone size are as listed in that table; D and trimming were resolved from the DNA. Of around 140,000 clones in the sample, over 75% were seen once. The CDR3 runs to 15 residues. The germline CDR1 and CDR2 sequences are KGHDR and SFDVKD. The V gene end was trimmed by 2 bases and the J gene end by 5 bases; junction bases not matched to a gene: 6. It was during active infection that Seattle patients were enrolled and then longitudinally followed.

Material: peripheral blood. This receptor was identified in a man between 18 and 29 years old with COVID-19, enrolled during active disease. This chain connects TRBV24-1 to TRBJ2-5, with 8 bases matching TRBD1. CDR3 sequence reads: CATSDSQGAGETQYF. The CDR3 DNA follows: TGTGCCACCAGTGATTCCCAGGGGGCCGGGGAGACCCAGTACTTC.